This TCR beta chain was captured by sequencing in a study of identical twins. TCRdb independently ran MiXCR on the 5' RACE reads; one entry per CDR3 protein. This table holds hundreds of thousands of distinct CDR3 sequences, 20% to 25% found once. This clonotype has ten or more counts. Trimming took 3 bases from V and 7 from J; bases not matched to a gene: 11. CDR1 is SEHNR and CDR2 is FQNEAQ in the germline V gene (reference sequence). This CDR3 is built from 15 residues. This sample also belongs to another study, concerning T cells expressing NK-cell markers. This second study says: It was sorted CD3+CD56-NKG2C+, CD3+CD56+NKG2C- and CD3+CD56+NKG2C+ T cells that provided the TCR beta repertoires.

The sequenced sample was PBMCs. The source of this sequence is a woman between 18 and 29 years old in good health. The V and J genes are TRBV7-9 and TRBJ2-7; 8 nucleotides agree with TRBD2. CDR3 loop: CASSFLAGPVDEQYF. The CDR3, as DNA: TGTGCCAGCAGCTTTTTAGCGGGACCCGTGGATGAGCAGTACTTC.